This TCR beta chain appears in the sequencing data of a study of shared clonotypes between healthy human individuals. Here immunoSEQ multiplex PCR was the method, and the copy in TCRdb shows in-frame clones only, minus some. In the table there are approximately 1,000,000 clones, around 78% of which are singletons. All participating donors were Caucasian adults from Nashville, Tennessee. The CDR3 has 14 amino acids. Deletions cut 3 bases from V and 5 bases from J, with 13 bases between. Per the germline V gene, CDR1 is KGHSH and CDR2 is LQKENI. On this clone: The antigen remains unidentified.

Study-wide findings and caveats: Naive subsets, compared against memory subsets, generally had larger estimated richness values.

Sequenced sample: memory CD4+ T cells from PBMCs. As to subset: CD45RA-negative fraction. The chain joins TRBV18 to TRBJ1-1; perhaps TRBD1 as D (6 bases). The TCR was taken from a man aged 18 to 35 in good health. Some clones in this sample may be carry-over from other donors' samples. The CDR3 protein is CASSPLVQGTEAFF. Here the CDR3 DNA reads TGTGCCAGCTCACCCCTGGTTCAGGGGACTGAAGCTTTCTTT.